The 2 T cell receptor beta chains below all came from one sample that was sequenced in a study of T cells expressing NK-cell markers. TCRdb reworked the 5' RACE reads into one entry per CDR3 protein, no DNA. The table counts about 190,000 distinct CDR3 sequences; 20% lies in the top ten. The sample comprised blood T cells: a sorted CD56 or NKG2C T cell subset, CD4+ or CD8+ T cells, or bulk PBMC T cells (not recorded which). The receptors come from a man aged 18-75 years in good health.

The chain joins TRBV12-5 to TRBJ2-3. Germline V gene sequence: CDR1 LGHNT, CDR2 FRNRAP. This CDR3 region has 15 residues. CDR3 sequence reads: CASGLVLAGSDTQYF.

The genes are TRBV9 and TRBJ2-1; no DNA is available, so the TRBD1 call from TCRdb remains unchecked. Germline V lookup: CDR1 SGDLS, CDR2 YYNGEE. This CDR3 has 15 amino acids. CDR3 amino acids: CASSGRGAVYNEQFF.